This T cell receptor beta chain was recorded in a study of PD-1 blockade in classical Hodgkin lymphoma. Study information: Each patient was given nivolumab 3 mg/kg through a vein every 2 weeks. Points from the study as a whole: Later analyses included only patients treated at least 1 year post-ASCT. With CD4+ cells, TCR diversity rose significantly by C4D1, but not with CD8+ cells.

In germline, CDR1 is LNHDA, CDR2 SQIVND (reference sequence). V was cut by 3 bases and J by 10 bases, with 12 bases left in between. This CDR3 is built from 12 residues. As concerns this clone: What it binds is unknown.

Every patient was affected by relapse after autologous stem cell transplantation, while exposure to brentuximab vedotin was not uniform. The assay was immunoSEQ multiplex PCR, and TCRdb's table has in-frame clones only and misses some. The table lists 20,000 to 30,000 clones, 60% to 85% of them singletons. The V and J genes are TRBV19 and TRBJ1-1; D might be TRBD1 (5 bases). This material consisted of peripheral blood mononuclear cells (PBMCs), taken before the second cycle of nivolumab. The source of this sequence is a human donor with classical Hodgkin lymphoma. Here the CDR3 DNA reads TGTGCCAGTAGTATTGTTAGGGGACCAGCTTTCTTT. Its protein product is CASSIVRGPAFF.